This T cell receptor (beta chain) was documented in a study of blood T cell repertoires in COVID-19. Background on the study: Sites across the United States, Italy and Spain contributed samples from acute and convalescent COVID-19.

Germline V gene lookup returns CDR1 GTSNPN and CDR2 SVGIG (reference sequence). The CDR3 length is 14 residues. J gave up 9 bases and V 0 bases, and 11 bases lay outside the gene matches. Original data processing: Nucleated cell number was recorded as an estimate derived from reference gene primer amplification. Data came from immunoSEQ multiplex PCR; TCRdb stores just in-frame clones and leaves some out. The DNA gave D and trimming, while V, J and clone size come from that table. The table includes 250,000 to 300,000 clones, roughly 88% detected once. The chain has TRBV30 and TRBJ2-7, with 7 nucleotides matching TRBD2. The sequenced material came from peripheral blood. The TCR was taken from a woman younger than 45 with active or convalescent COVID-19. The CDR3 nucleotides read TGTGCCTGGAGTGTGGGGGGGGACTCCGTTGGGCAGTACTTC. This encodes CAWSVGGDSVGQYF.